This TCR beta chain is drawn from a study of shared clonotypes between healthy human individuals. Several immunoSEQ plates held equal portions of the genomic DNA taken from each subset. Clones were sequenced by immunoSEQ multiplex PCR, and TCRdb holds only the in-frame ones, with some missing. In the table there are 2,500,000 or so clones, over 85% of which are singletons. Findings and limits, study-wide: Shared clonotypes across all four donors exceeded non-shared ones in generation probability. There were few donors, and this limited the genetic and exposure-history diversity represented.

CDR1 is MDHEN and CDR2 is SYDVKM in the germline V gene. With V trimmed by 1 base and J by 9 bases, 14 bases remained unmatched. The CDR3 runs 17 residues. Concerning this clone itself: Its antigen remains unknown.

This sequence was found in a man in his late teens or twenties in good health. V and J are TRBV28 and TRBJ2-3; TRBD1 matches 9 bases. The sample taken for sequencing was naive CD4+ T cells sorted from blood. Stated subset: CD45RA+ positively selected. In nucleotides, the CDR3 is TGTGCCAGCAGTTTATCGGTCCTGGGACAGGGCGATTACACGCAGTATTTT. It translates to CASSLSVLGQGDYTQYF.